The 11 T cell receptor beta chains reported below all come from one sample, sequenced in a study of CD8 T cells in ankylosing spondylitis. Study-wide results and caveats: One TCR beta motif, made up of roughly 8 highly homologous variants, appeared characteristic of ankylosing spondylitis blood.

Antigens of these TCRs are unknown. One entry per CDR3 protein, called by TCRdb with MiXCR from the 5' RACE reads. The sample holds about 800,000 distinct CDR3 sequences, over 9.5% seen once. Sequences were obtained from blood, either unsorted or a sorted T cell fraction (not recorded which). Source of these receptors: a male donor with ankylosing spondylitis.

The V call is TRBV18, the J call TRBJ1-2; D is unresolved. The CDR3 totals 14 residues. The V gene lost 2 bases and the J gene lost 2 bases, with 9 bases spanning the gap. Looked up from germline, CDR1 is KGHSH and CDR2 is LQKENI. CDR3 sequence: CASSPGNSNYGYTF. CDR3 DNA: TGTGCCAGCTCACCAGGGAATAGCAACTATGGCTACACCTTC.

The V call is TRBV12-3 or TRBV12-4, the J call TRBJ1-5; 10 bases fit TRBD1. Trimming at V came to 6 bases and at J to 5 bases, leaving 4 bases not matched to a gene. This CDR3 is built from 14 residues. The CDR3 DNA reads TGTGCCAGCAGGGGGACAGGGGTGGATCAGCCCCAGCATTTT. Protein: CASRGTGVDQPQHF.

The chain couples TRBV9 to TRBJ1-2; possibly TRBD1 for D (5 bases). Germline CDR1 and CDR2: SGDLS and YYNGEE. CDR3 length: 14 residues. V was trimmed by 0 bases and J by 4 bases, leaving 10 bases between them. CDR3 protein: CASSVEMGGYGYTF. DNA for the CDR3: TGTGCCAGCAGCGTAGAGATGGGGGGCTATGGCTACACCTTC.

In this sample, this clonotype turned up many times. The V gene is TRBV20-1, the J gene TRBJ1-1; maybe TRBD1 (6 bases). The V end was cut by 3 bases, the J end by 1 base, with 18 bases between. The CDR3 spans 16 residues. Germline V lookup: CDR1 DFQATT, CDR2 SNEGSKA (reference sequence). The CDR3 sequence is CSASEQGKGRNTEAFF. The CDR3, as DNA: TGCAGTGCTAGTGAACAGGGTAAGGGACGGAACACTGAAGCTTTCTTT.

The table lists this clonotype with a few counts. The V call is TRBV12-3 or TRBV12-4, the J call TRBJ2-1; 10 positions match TRBD1. After removal of 3 bases from V and 4 bases from J, the junction contained 3 bases not matched to a gene. CDR3 size: 15 residues. CDR3 sequence (DNA): TGTGCCAGCAGTTTGGGGACAGGGGAATACAATGAGCAGTTCTTC. It yields the protein CASSLGTGEYNEQFF.

Many counts were recorded for this clonotype. The rearrangement joins TRBV20-1 to TRBJ1-1, with D uncertain. This CDR3 has 13 amino acids. Germline-derived CDR1 and CDR2 are DFQATT and SNEGSKA (reference sequence). Trimming pared 5 bases from V and 1 base from J, leaving 11 bases between. The CDR3 coding sequence is TGCAGTGCTGGCCGGGGTCGGAACACTGAAGCTTTCTTT. This gives the protein CSAGRGRNTEAFF.

This clonotype was counted a few times. At one of its ends the junction is not consistent with the germline gene, which may arise from a read error. The J gene is TRBJ1-1, the V gene TRBV5-1; D might be TRBD1 (5 bases). Germline CDR1 is SGHRS and CDR2 is YFSETQ. This CDR3 spans 15 amino acids. CDR3 amino acids: CASRLGLGQSTEAFF. DNA for the CDR3: TGCGCCAGCAGATTGGGACTTGGGCAATCCACTGAAGCTTTCTTT.

The genes are TRBV7-2 and TRBJ2-5, with TRBD2 identical over 11 bases. This CDR3 contains 17 residues. Germline V gives CDR1 SGHTA, CDR2 FQGNSA. V shed 1 base and J 2 bases; nucleotides not matched to a gene: 6. The CDR3 loop reads CASSLGALAGGQETQYF. CDR3 coding DNA: TGTGCCAGCAGCTTAGGGGCCCTAGCGGGGGGACAAGAGACCCAGTACTTC.

In its sample, this clonotype was seen many times. V and J are TRBV12-3 or TRBV12-4 and TRBJ2-7; 7 nucleotides align to TRBD2. J was trimmed by 2 bases and V by 4 bases; bases with no gene match: 5. CDR3 length: 14 residues. CDR3 bases: TGTGCCAGCAGTTATCGCGGGAGCACCTACGAGCAGTACTTC. Protein product: CASSYRGSTYEQYF.

V gene TRBV6-2 or TRBV6-3 combines with J gene TRBJ2-3; a weak D match, TRBD2 (5 bases). The ends were cut back, 2 bases at V and 2 bases at J, with 14 bases in the middle. This CDR3 contains 16 residues. CDR1 MNHEY and CDR2 SVGEGT come from the germline V gene. Written as DNA, the CDR3 is TGTGCCAGCAGTTACGACGGACTGCCTGCCACAGATACGCAGTATTTT. It codes for CASSYDGLPATDTQYF.

This clonotype occurred a few times. The chain uses TRBV5-1 and TRBJ1-1; D uncertain. The CDR3 loop spans 16 amino acids. V lost 4 bases and J 2 bases, leaving 18 bases between the germline ends. The germline V gene encodes CDR1 SGHRS and CDR2 YFSETQ. CDR3 region: CASSPKVGGDNTEAFF. The CDR3 coding sequence is TGCGCCAGCAGCCCGAAGGTCGGCGGAGATAACACTGAAGCTTTCTTT.